A selection of T cell receptor beta chains follows, all from one sample in a study of response to subunit inactivated influenza vaccine. Each CDR3 protein gets one entry after TCRdb re-called the RT-PCR reads with MiXCR. This table has around 530,000 distinct CDR3 sequences, about an eighth appearing once. Source: PBMCs from blood, taken on the day of vaccination. These receptors came from a man aged 50 to 60 who received an inactivated influenza vaccine. The CDR3 runs from the conserved cysteine through the conserved F or W. The order of the fields is D gene, J gene, V gene, clone size, CDR3 protein, CDR3 DNA. D genes are given only for firm matches. Size values are once, few and many counts, or a class for expanded clones, and some rows have none.

D: TRBD2
J: TRBJ2-7
V: TRBV20-1
size: NA
CDR3: CSARAIGTSGPIQYF
DNA: TGCAGTGCTAGAGCGATAGGGACTAGCGGCCCCATACAGTACTTC

D: TRBD1
J: TRBJ1-1
V: TRBV29-1
size: few
CDR3: CIGRGRDTEAFF
DNA: TGCATCGGGAGGGGGCGCGACACTGAAGCTTTCTTT

D: TRBD2
J: TRBJ2-3
V: TRBV5-5
size: many
CDR3: CASIPGLAPDTQYF
DNA: TGTGCCAGCATCCCGGGACTAGCGCCAGATACGCAGTATTTT

D: NA
J: TRBJ1-1
V: TRBV6-5
size: few
CDR3: CASSYSEIKAEAFF
DNA: TGTGCCAGCAGTTATTCGGAGATTAAGGCTGAAGCTTTCTTT

D: NA
J: TRBJ2-2
V: TRBV27
size: many
CDR3: CASRGGPNTGELFF
DNA: TGTGCCAGCAGGGGCGGACCGAACACCGGGGAGCTGTTTTTT

D: NA
J: TRBJ2-2
V: TRBV6-6
size: few
CDR3: CASTGMPTGELFF
DNA: TGTGCCAGCACCGGGATGCCCACCGGGGAGCTGTTTTTT

D: NA
J: TRBJ2-6
V: TRBV20-1
size: NA
CDR3: CSAVRGAVSGANVLTF
DNA: TGCAGTGCTGTGCGAGGGGCGGTTTCGGGGGCCAACGTCCTGACTTTC

D: NA
J: TRBJ2-7
V: TRBV15
size: few
CDR3: CATSREGHYEQYF
DNA: TGTGCCACCAGCAGGGAGGGGCACTACGAGCAGTACTTC

D: TRBD2
J: TRBJ2-1
V: TRBV4-2
size: few
CDR3: CASSQVPWASGSRIIEQFF
DNA: TGTGCCAGCAGCCAAGTCCCTTGGGCTAGCGGGAGCCGGATTATCGAGCAGTTCTTC

D: NA
J: TRBJ2-2
V: TRBV5-1
size: few
CDR3: CASSLVQTGTGELFF
DNA: TGCGCCAGCAGCTTGGTCCAAACAGGGACCGGGGAGCTGTTTTTT

D: NA
J: TRBJ1-2
V: TRBV5-1
size: many
CDR3: CASTTDNYGYTF
DNA: TGCGCCAGCACCACAGATAACTATGGCTACACCTTC

D: NA
J: TRBJ1-1
V: TRBV7-9
size: NA
CDR3: CASSIGQSMNTEAFF
DNA: TGTGCCAGCAGCATCGGACAGAGCATGAACACTGAAGCTTTCTTT

D: TRBD2
J: TRBJ2-1
V: TRBV3-1
size: NA
CDR3: CASSQGTSGRSQFF
DNA: TGTGCCAGCAGCCAAGGGACTAGCGGGAGATCCCAGTTCTTC

D: NA
J: TRBJ2-2
V: TRBV6-2/TRBV6-3
size: NA
CDR3: CASSYRPNTGELFF
DNA: TGTGCCAGCAGTTACCGACCGAACACCGGGGAGCTGTTTTTT

D: NA
J: TRBJ1-4
V: TRBV10-3
size: NA
CDR3: CAISDSVGGDEKLFF
DNA: TGTGCCATCAGTGACTCAGTGGGGGGAGATGAAAAACTGTTTTTT

D: TRBD1
J: TRBJ2-7
V: TRBV28
size: few
CDR3: CASSLTPGGRYEQYF
DNA: TGTGCCAGCAGTCTAACTCCAGGGGGCCGCTACGAGCAGTACTTC

D: TRBD1
J: TRBJ1-5
V: TRBV20-1
size: many
CDR3: CSARDGGTGNQPQHF
DNA: TGCAGTGCTAGAGATGGCGGGACAGGGAATCAGCCCCAGCATTTT

D: TRBD2
J: TRBJ2-1
V: TRBV5-5
size: NA
CDR3: CASSRAGTSGDNEQFF
DNA: TGTGCCAGCAGCCGCGCCGGGACTAGCGGAGACAATGAGCAGTTCTTC

D: TRBD2
J: TRBJ2-3
V: TRBV7-9
size: NA
CDR3: CASSPPLAGASDTQYF
DNA: TGTGCCAGCAGCCCACCACTAGCGGGAGCGTCAGATACGCAGTATTTT

D: TRBD2
J: TRBJ2-2
V: TRBV7-3
size: many
CDR3: CASSRTSGNTGELFF
DNA: TGTGCCAGCAGCCGGACTAGCGGAAACACCGGGGAGCTGTTTTTT

D: NA
J: TRBJ2-5
V: TRBV7-9
size: few
CDR3: CASSFTGRVGETQYF
DNA: TGTGCCAGCAGCTTTACCGGGAGAGTAGGAGAGACCCAGTACTTC

D: TRBD2
J: TRBJ2-5
V: TRBV11-2
size: few
CDR3: CASSSSYLAGGKTQYF
DNA: TGTGCCAGCAGCTCTAGTTATCTAGCGGGAGGGAAGACCCAGTACTTC

D: NA
J: TRBJ2-7
V: TRBV10-3
size: few
CDR3: CAISDPTGNHYEQYF
DNA: TGTGCCATCAGTGATCCCACGGGAAACCACTACGAGCAGTACTTC

D: NA
J: TRBJ2-5
V: TRBV20-1
size: NA
CDR3: CSARDKPRPLRQTNSQETQYF
DNA: TGCAGTGCTAGAGATAAACCGAGGCCCTTAAGACAGACCAATTCACAAGAGACCCAGTACTTC

D: NA
J: TRBJ2-2
V: TRBV4-3
size: NA
CDR3: CASSQVPLTHTGELFF
DNA: TGCGCCAGCAGCCAAGTCCCCCTAACACACACCGGGGAGCTGTTTTTT

D: NA
J: TRBJ2-5
V: TRBV6-6
size: NA
CDR3: CASSSTRDSRRF
DNA: TGTGCCAGCAGTTCAACCCGGGACTCGAGGCGCTTC

D: NA
J: TRBJ1-1
V: TRBV5-5
size: many
CDR3: CASSLGRLEDFF
DNA: TGTGCCAGCAGCTTGGGGAGACTGGAGGATTTCTTT

D: NA
J: TRBJ1-1
V: TRBV6-1
size: few
CDR3: CASTVTGPGTEAFF
DNA: TGTGCCAGCACCGTAACAGGGCCAGGTACTGAAGCTTTCTTT

D: NA
J: TRBJ2-7
V: TRBV7-6
size: few
CDR3: CASSLVADSYEQYF
DNA: TGTGCCAGCAGCTTAGTCGCGGACTCCTACGAGCAGTACTTC

D: NA
J: TRBJ2-7
V: TRBV5-1
size: few
CDR3: CASSLAGSQGEQYF
DNA: TGCGCCAGCAGCTTGGCAGGTTCTCAGGGCGAGCAGTACTTC

D: NA
J: TRBJ1-2
V: TRBV19
size: NA
CDR3: CASSPDRTYGYTF
DNA: TGTGCCAGTAGCCCCGACAGGACGTATGGCTACACCTTC

D: NA
J: TRBJ2-7
V: TRBV21-1
size: few
CDR3: CARRQGEDQGSYEQYF
DNA: TGTGCCAGAAGGCAGGGGGAAGATCAGGGCTCCTACGAGCAGTACTTC

D: TRBD1
J: TRBJ2-3
V: TRBV2
size: few
CDR3: CASTRGRPTDTQYF
DNA: TGTGCCAGCACAAGGGGGCGCCCCACAGATACGCAGTATTTT

D: TRBD2
J: TRBJ2-1
V: TRBV15
size: NA
CDR3: CATSREGISGAYNEQFF
DNA: TGTGCCACCAGCAGGGAAGGGATTAGCGGGGCATACAATGAGCAGTTCTTC

D: NA
J: TRBJ1-5
V: TRBV6-2/TRBV6-3
size: few
CDR3: CASSLTPWKGNQPQHF
DNA: TGTGCCAGCAGCCTTACCCCATGGAAGGGCAATCAGCCCCAGCATTTT

D: NA
J: TRBJ2-3
V: TRBV9
size: NA
CDR3: CASSVATGRSTDTQYF
DNA: TGTGCCAGCAGCGTAGCCACGGGCAGGAGCACAGATACGCAGTATTTT

D: TRBD2
J: TRBJ2-3
V: TRBV4-3
size: few
CDR3: CASSQVSGRGFTDTQYF
DNA: TGCGCCAGCAGCCAAGTATCCGGGAGGGGCTTCACAGATACGCAGTATTTT

D: NA
J: TRBJ2-7
V: TRBV10-3
size: NA
CDR3: CAIRAFRDIRSYEQYF
DNA: TGTGCCATCAGAGCCTTCCGGGACATTAGATCCTACGAGCAGTACTTC

D: NA
J: TRBJ1-2
V: TRBV4-3
size: few
CDR3: CASSQPDRLGGYTF
DNA: TGCGCCAGCAGCCAACCTGACAGGCTGGGTGGCTACACCTTC

D: NA
J: TRBJ2-1
V: TRBV7-2
size: NA
CDR3: CASSLKAAGHDEQFF
DNA: TGTGCCAGCAGCTTAAAAGCGGCGGGACACGATGAGCAGTTCTTC

D: TRBD1
J: TRBJ2-6
V: TRBV23-1
size: NA
CDR3: CASRLDRVCTGANVLTF
DNA: TGCGCCAGCAGATTAGACAGGGTGTGCACTGGGGCCAACGTCCTGACTTTC

D: NA
J: TRBJ2-4
V: TRBV4-1
size: NA
CDR3: CASSHDSDPKNIQYF
DNA: TGCGCCAGCAGCCATGACTCTGATCCCAAAAACATTCAGTACTTC

D: NA
J: TRBJ2-1
V: TRBV24-1
size: many
CDR3: CATSDLGGGEQFF
DNA: TGTGCCACCAGTGATTTAGGTGGAGGTGAGCAGTTCTTC

D: TRBD2
J: TRBJ2-1
V: TRBV5-1
size: few
CDR3: CASSRTSGRFYNEQFF
DNA: TGCGCCAGCAGTCGGACTAGCGGGAGATTCTACAATGAGCAGTTCTTC

D: NA
J: TRBJ2-1
V: TRBV5-5
size: many
CDR3: CASSLDRTGNEQFF
DNA: TGTGCCAGCAGCCTCGACAGGACGGGCAATGAGCAGTTCTTC

D: NA
J: TRBJ2-7
V: TRBV12-3/TRBV12-4
size: NA
CDR3: CASSPDRNSYEQYF
DNA: TGTGCCAGCAGTCCCGACAGAAACTCCTACGAGCAGTACTTC

D: TRBD1
J: TRBJ1-2
V: TRBV10-3
size: few
CDR3: CAISMGQGLSGYTF
DNA: TGTGCCATCAGCATGGGACAGGGGCTAAGTGGCTACACCTTC

D: NA
J: TRBJ2-3
V: TRBV4-1
size: few
CDR3: CASSSLLEGTDTQYF
DNA: TGCGCCAGCAGCAGTCTATTGGAGGGAACAGATACGCAGTATTTT

D: TRBD1
J: TRBJ2-7
V: TRBV7-2
size: NA
CDR3: CASSFRDRRGEQYF
DNA: TGTGCCAGCAGCTTCCGGGACAGGAGAGGGGAGCAGTACTTC

D: TRBD1
J: TRBJ2-5
V: TRBV6-2/TRBV6-3
size: few
CDR3: CASRYRDRETQYF
DNA: TGTGCCAGCAGATACAGGGACAGAGAGACCCAGTACTTC

D: TRBD2
J: TRBJ2-7
V: TRBV27
size: few
CDR3: CASSPPPGLVYYEQYF
DNA: TGTGCCAGCAGTCCTCCGCCGGGACTAGTTTACTACGAGCAGTACTTC

D: NA
J: TRBJ2-1
V: TRBV7-3
size: few
CDR3: CASSLRLGLAIDEQFF
DNA: TGTGCCAGCAGCTTAAGGTTGGGTCTAGCGATCGATGAGCAGTTCTTC

D: NA
J: TRBJ2-7
V: TRBV6-1
size: NA
CDR3: CASSLLPGRTSYEQYF
DNA: TGTGCCAGCAGCCTGCTCCCGGGGAGAACCTCCTACGAGCAGTACTTC

D: TRBD1
J: TRBJ2-7
V: TRBV5-1
size: NA
CDR3: CASSANRGPLSYEQYF
DNA: TGCGCCAGCAGCGCCAACAGGGGGCCCCTCTCCTACGAGCAGTACTTC

D: NA
J: TRBJ2-3
V: TRBV10-1
size: many
CDR3: CASSDDGTREPDTQYF
DNA: TGCGCCAGCAGTGACGATGGGACACGGGAGCCAGATACGCAGTATTTT

D: TRBD1
J: TRBJ2-7
V: TRBV5-6
size: once
CDR3: CASSCSTGVQYF
DNA: TGTGCCAGCAGTTGTTCGACAGGGGTGCAGTACTTC

D: NA
J: TRBJ2-7
V: TRBV10-3
size: NA
CDR3: CAIREQGGVYEQYF
DNA: TGTGCCATCCGCGAACAGGGAGGGGTGTACGAGCAGTACTTC

D: TRBD1
J: TRBJ1-6
V: TRBV5-5
size: NA
CDR3: CASSLVHGTGIYNSPLHF
DNA: TGTGCCAGCAGCTTGGTTCACGGGACAGGGATCTATAATTCACCCCTCCACTTT

D: NA
J: TRBJ2-1
V: TRBV12-3/TRBV12-4
size: many
CDR3: CASSFLVGSYNEQFF
DNA: TGTGCCAGCAGTTTTTTAGTTGGTAGTTACAATGAGCAGTTCTTC